These T cell receptor beta chains were read from a single sample in a study of blood T cells in healthy people across ages. MiXCR was run by TCRdb on the 5' RACE reads, yielding one entry per CDR3 protein. The top ten clones hold more than 6% of a sample with over 1,300,000 distinct CDR3 sequences, roughly 60% of them seen once. The sequenced sample consisted of blood. The receptors stem from a man aged 18 to 35 in good health. CDR3s include the opening cysteine and the closing phenylalanine or tryptophan. The D gene is left open where the match is weak. Size tells how often a clone was seen (once, few, many) or the class of an expanded clone, and some rows leave it out.

abundance	v_gene	j_gene	d_gene	CDR3aa	CDR3nt
.	TRBV12-3/TRBV12-4	TRBJ1-5	.	CASSVNLDQPQHF	TGTGCCAGCAGTGTGAACCTGGATCAGCCCCAGCATTTT
.	TRBV2	TRBJ1-2	.	CASTDRPEGGYTF	TGTGCCAGCACAGACAGACCTGAGGGTGGCTACACCTTC
.	TRBV29-1	TRBJ2-5	TRBD1	CSVDGDSQETQYF	TGCAGCGTTGATGGGGACAGCCAAGAGACCCAGTACTTC
.	TRBV28	TRBJ2-7	.	CASSGVREQYF	TGTGCCAGCAGTGGGGTGCGCGAGCAGTACTTC
few	TRBV12-3/TRBV12-4	TRBJ1-2	.	CASSPPDQPDGYTF	TGTGCCAGCAGCCCTCCGGACCAGCCCGATGGCTACACCTTC
once	TRBV27	TRBJ2-1	.	CVTSEGWAYEQFF	TGTGTTACTTCGGAGGGTTGGGCCTACGAGCAGTTCTTC
many	TRBV4-1	TRBJ2-7	.	CASSQERGSTYEQYF	TGCGCCAGCAGCCAAGAACGGGGTTCGACCTACGAGCAGTACTTC
.	TRBV6-5	TRBJ2-1	.	CASTRDENYNEQFF	TGTGCCAGTACCCGGGACGAAAACTACAATGAGCAGTTCTTC
.	TRBV29-1	TRBJ1-2	TRBD1	CSVVQGGINYGYTF	TGCAGCGTTGTTCAGGGGGGGATTAACTATGGCTACACCTTC
few	TRBV9	TRBJ1-1	TRBD1	CASSAPGTGYTEAFF	TGTGCCAGCAGCGCCCCCGGGACAGGGTACACTGAAGCTTTCTTT
.	TRBV20-1	TRBJ2-1	TRBD2	CSARAGLALISYNEQFF	TGCAGTGCTAGAGCCGGACTAGCGCTAATTTCTTACAATGAGCAGTTCTTC
.	TRBV7-2	TRBJ1-2	TRBD1	CASSLAPGTGDRGYTF	TGTGCCAGCAGCTTAGCCCCCGGGACAGGGGATCGGGGCTACACCTTC
.	TRBV29-1	TRBJ1-4	.	CSVEGGPEREKLFF	TGCAGCGTTGAAGGGGGGCCGGAACGCGAAAAACTGTTTTTT
few	TRBV13	TRBJ1-1	.	CASSWGEEAFF	TGTGCCAGCAGCTGGGGGGAGGAAGCTTTCTTT
.	TRBV28	TRBJ2-4	.	CASSLVDSRLAKNIQYF	TGTGCCAGCAGTTTGGTGGACAGCCGATTAGCCAAAAACATTCAGTACTTC
.	TRBV7-8	TRBJ2-5	.	CASSLDGGAQETQYF	TGTGCCAGCAGCTTAGATGGAGGGGCGCAAGAGACCCAGTACTTC
.	TRBV6-5	TRBJ1-2	.	CASRRTDNYGYTF	TGTGCCAGCAGGCGGACGGATAACTATGGCTACACCTTC